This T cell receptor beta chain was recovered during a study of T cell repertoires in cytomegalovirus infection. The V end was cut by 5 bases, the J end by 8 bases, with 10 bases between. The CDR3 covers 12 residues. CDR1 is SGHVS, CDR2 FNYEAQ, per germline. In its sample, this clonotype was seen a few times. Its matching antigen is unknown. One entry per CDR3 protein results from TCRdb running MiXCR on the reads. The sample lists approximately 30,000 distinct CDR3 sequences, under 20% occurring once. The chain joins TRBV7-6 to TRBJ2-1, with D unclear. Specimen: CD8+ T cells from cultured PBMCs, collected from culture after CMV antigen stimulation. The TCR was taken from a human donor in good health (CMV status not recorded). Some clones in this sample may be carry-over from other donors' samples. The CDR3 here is CASSRREDEQFF. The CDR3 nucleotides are TGTGCCAGCAGCCGACGTGAGGATGAGCAGTTCTTC. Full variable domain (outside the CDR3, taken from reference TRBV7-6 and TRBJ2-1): GAGVSQSPRYKVTKRGQDVALRCDPISGHVSLYWYRQALGQGPEFLTYFNYEAQQDKSGLPNDRFSAERPEGSISTLTIQRTEQRDSAMYRCASSRREDEQFFGPGTRLTVL.